This T cell receptor beta chain was sequenced in a study of CD8 T cells in ankylosing spondylitis. The study, taken as a whole, reports: Matched ankylosing spondylitis synovial fluid reportedly showed significant enrichment of disease-linked clones.

Quantitative 5'-RACE with molecular barcodes produced the TCR beta libraries. MiXCR, applied by TCRdb to the 5' RACE reads, yields one record per CDR3 protein. The sample has around 250,000 distinct CDR3 sequences, around 11% seen once. This clonotype was found a few times. The antigen remains unidentified. This CDR3 is 14 amino acids long. Germline CDR1 and CDR2: MGHDK and SYGVNS. V was pared by 6 bases and J by 6 bases, with 17 bases between. This TCR was sampled from a male donor with ankylosing spondylitis or in good health (not recorded which). Sequencing input: blood, either unsorted or a sorted T cell fraction (not recorded which). The genes are TRBV25-1 and TRBJ1-1, with unresolved D. CDR3 sequence reads: CASSSRNSSPEAFF. The CDR3, as DNA: TGTGCCAGCAGCTCGAGAAACTCTTCCCCTGAAGCTTTCTTT.